This T cell receptor (beta chain) was profiled in a study of cytomegalovirus exposure and HLA in healthy donors. Comments on this clone: Its target is unknown.

The CDR3 length is 18 residues. The germline CDR1 and CDR2 sequences are MNHEY and SMNVEV (reference sequence). After removal of 7 bases from V and 2 bases from J, the junction contained 18 bases not matched to a gene. The donors were part of the roughly 130-subject validation cohort, which stood apart from the 666-subject first cohort. Here immunoSEQ multiplex PCR was the method, and the copy in TCRdb shows in-frame clones only, minus some. The table includes some 170,000 clones, around nine tenths detected once. General observations from the study: A subsequent analysis found that TCR clusters from the first cohort also tended to co-occur in the approximately 130 validation repertoires, with 90% to 95% of cluster scores above 0. The investigators catalogued 164 TCR beta chains as cytomegalovirus-associated. There were three CMV-associated chains whose specificity for CMV antigens was confirmed in vitro.

The J gene is TRBJ2-5, the V gene TRBV27; TRBD2 aligns across 8 bases. Sequenced material: PBMCs. The source is a woman aged 25 to 39 in good health and CMV-seronegative. CDR3: CASTQRGLVSGLQETQYF. In nucleotides, the CDR3 is TGTGCCAGCACTCAGAGGGGACTAGTGAGTGGTCTGCAAGAGACCCAGTACTTC.